These 32 T cell receptor beta chains were sequenced from one sample in a study of blood T cell repertoires in COVID-19. TCRdb's table, derived via immunoSEQ multiplex PCR, lists solely in-frame clones and lacks some. The table lists 75,000 to 95,000 clones, roughly 89% of them singletons, with approximately 5.1% in the top ten. The sample comprised peripheral blood. All receptors come from a man aged 55 to 70 with acute or convalescent COVID-19.

This chain connects TRBV7-2 to TRBJ2-7; 10 bases map to TRBD2. This CDR3 is built from 14 residues. Germline CDR1 and CDR2: SGHTA and FQGNSA. V was clipped by 5 bases and J by 2 bases; unmatched bases: 3. The CDR3 protein is CASSTSGGAYEQYF. CDR3 DNA sequence: TGTGCCAGCAGCACAAGCGGGGGGGCCTACGAGCAGTACTTC. Combining the CDR3 with reference TRBV7-2 and TRBJ2-7 gives the whole variable domain GAGVSQSPSNKVTEKGKDVELRCDPISGHTALYWYRQSLGQGLEFLIYFQGNSAPDKSGLPSDRFSAERTGGSVSTLTIQRTQQEDSAVYLCASSTSGGAYEQYFGPGTRLTVT.

V gene TRBV29-1 combines with J gene TRBJ2-7; possible D gene TRBD1, 6 bases. V shed 5 bases and J shed 1 base, with 9 bases lying between them. The germline gives CDR1 SQVTM, CDR2 ANQGSEA. There are 12 residues in the CDR3. The CDR3 DNA follows: TGCAGCGTTATACAGGGTTCCTACGAGCAGTACTTC. Protein sequence: CSVIQGSYEQYF.

This sequence joins TRBV7-9 and TRBJ2-1; the D gene is possibly TRBD2 (6 bases). This CDR3 spans 10 amino acids. CDR1 is SEHNR, CDR2 FQNEAQ, per germline (reference sequence). Trimming took off 8 bases at V and 9 bases at J, with 8 bases between the two ends. CDR3 bases: TGTGCCAGCTCGCGGGGTGAGCAGTTCTTC. This codes for CASSRGEQFF. The full variable domain, in which reference TRBV7-9 and TRBJ2-1 provide the parts outside the CDR3, is DTGVSQNPRHKITKRGQNVTFRCDPISEHNRLYWYRQTLGQGPEFLTYFQNEAQLEKSRLLSDRFSAERPKGSFSTLEIQRTEQGDSAMYLCASSRGEQFFGPGTRLTVL.

The rearrangement uses TRBV15 and TRBJ2-1; no reliable D call. V dropped 3 bases and J dropped 7 bases, with 22 bases sitting between them. Germline assignment: CDR1 LNHNV and CDR2 YYDKDF (reference sequence). The CDR3 loop spans 17 amino acids. The chain's CDR3 is CATSSLFSGVPANEQFF. For the CDR3, the DNA is TGTGCCACCAGCAGCTTATTCTCCGGAGTACCCGCTAATGAGCAGTTCTTC.

This rearrangement joins TRBV4-3 to TRBJ2-2; 8 nucleotides align to TRBD2. CDR3 length equals 18 residues. Germline lookup yields CDR1 LGHNA and CDR2 YSLEER. V gave up 1 base and J gave up 8 bases; unmatched junction bases: 15. CDR3 DNA sequence: TGCGCCAGCAGCCAAGGGGCGTGGGAGCGGGGGTCCGGAGGGGAGCTGTTTTTT. Translated, it gives CASSQGAWERGSGGELFF.

The V gene is TRBV3-1 (or the pseudogene TRBV3-2), the J gene TRBJ2-1; 15 bases match TRBD2. Germline V CDR1 and CDR2: LGHDT, YNNKEL (reference sequence). V dropped 3 bases and J dropped 3; count of bases not matched to a gene: 9. This CDR3 comprises 19 residues. CDR3 amino acids: CASSHPPMGLAGGYNEQFF. DNA for the CDR3: TGTGCCAGCAGCCACCCCCCGATGGGACTAGCGGGGGGCTACAATGAGCAGTTCTTC.

This chain joins TRBV6-1 and TRBJ1-6; no reliable D call. The CDR3 is 15 residues long. The V gene lost 0 bases and the J gene lost 8 bases, with 11 bases spanning the gap. CDR1 MNHNS and CDR2 SASEGT come from the germline V gene. The CDR3 region has the DNA TGTGCCAGCAGTGAAGCTATGGCAGGATATTCACCCCTCCACTTT. Translated, it gives CASSEAMAGYSPLHF.

This clone was observed a few times. The V gene is TRBV4-1, the J gene TRBJ2-2; D might be TRBD1 (5 bases). Germline V CDR1 and CDR2: MGHRA, YSYEKL. The V gene lost 6 bases and the J gene lost 3 bases, with 14 bases spanning the gap. The length of the CDR3 is 15 residues. The CDR3 sequence: CASRPYEGDTGELFF. The CDR3 bases are TGCGCCAGCAGGCCCTATGAAGGGGACACCGGGGAGCTGTTTTTT.

This chain connects TRBV6-2 or TRBV6-3 to TRBJ1-5; D not certain. Germline V CDR1 and CDR2: MNHEY, SVGEGT. Trimming shortened V by 0 bases and J by 2 bases, and 11 bases separated the two germline ends. This CDR3 contains 16 residues. Here the CDR3 reads CASSYSPGLGNQPQHF. CDR3 coding DNA: TGTGCCAGCAGTTACTCCCCCGGACTGGGCAATCAGCCCCAGCATTTT.

This clone has just a few counts. The V call is TRBV6-5, the J call TRBJ1-1; tentative D call: TRBD1 (5 bases). V was shortened by 6 bases and J by 0 bases, with 11 bases between the two germline ends. There are 14 residues in the CDR3. Germline V lookup: CDR1 MNHEY, CDR2 SVGAGI. The CDR3 is CASRPEGVNTEAFF. CDR3 in DNA: TGTGCCAGCAGACCCGAAGGGGTGAACACTGAAGCTTTCTTT.

The chain links TRBV6-2 or TRBV6-3 to TRBJ1-4, with TRBD1 matching 8 bases. The V and J ends lost 1 base and 7 bases, in that order; junction bases with no gene match: 5. Germline lookup yields CDR1 MNHEY and CDR2 SVGEGT. The CDR3 has 15 amino acids. CDR3 loop: CASSYFGQGGEKLFF. The CDR3 coding sequence is TGTGCCAGCAGTTACTTCGGACAGGGCGGTGAAAAACTGTTTTTT.

This chain connects TRBV6-5 to TRBJ1-2; no definite D call. Germline CDR1 MNHEY, CDR2 SVGAGI. V was shortened by 4 bases and J by 6 bases, with 12 bases between the two germline ends. The CDR3 runs to 13 residues. CDR3 region: CASSSRVQDGYTF. The CDR3 DNA sequence: TGTGCCAGCAGTTCGCGGGTCCAGGATGGCTACACCTTC.

CDR3 residues: CASTPDRGANYGYTF. The CDR3 DNA follows: TGTGCCAGTACCCCCGACAGGGGAGCTAACTATGGCTACACCTTC. This chain uses TRBV19 with TRBJ1-2, with TRBD1 matching over 8 bases. The J segment lost 0 bases and the V segment lost 7 bases, leaving 7 bases of the junction unmatched. Germline V gene data show CDR1 as LNHDA and CDR2 as SQIVND (reference sequence). The CDR3 runs to 15 residues.

The J gene is TRBJ2-3, the V gene TRBV24-1, with 8 bases lining up with TRBD1. Germline CDR1 reads KGHDR; CDR2 reads SFDVKD. The junction had 7 bases not matched to a gene; V was cut back by 2 bases and J by 1 base. This CDR3 has 17 amino acids. The CDR3 DNA reads as TGTGCCACCAGTGATTGGGGTACAGGGGGAGGCACAGATACGCAGTATTTT. This translates into CATSDWGTGGGTDTQYF.

This clone was detected a few times. The chain has TRBV6-5 and TRBJ1-1, with 10 bases identical to TRBD1. The CDR3 length is 13 residues. V was pared by 2 bases and J by 6 bases, with 0 bases of the junction left unmatched. Germline CDR1 and CDR2: MNHEY and SVGAGI. CDR3 protein: CASSYGTGAEAFF. The DNA for the CDR3 is TGTGCCAGCAGTTACGGGACAGGGGCTGAAGCTTTCTTT.

Here the CDR3 DNA reads TGTGCCAGCAGCTTACCATTGGGGCCTAATTCACCCCTCCACTTT. Its translation: CASSLPLGPNSPLHF. The chain uses TRBV11-2 and TRBJ1-6, with D possibly TRBD1 on 5 matching bases. Per germline, CDR1 SGHAT and CDR2 FQNNGV. Between the trimmed V and J ends, which lost 2 bases and 6 bases, there was a span of 11 bases. This CDR3 has 15 amino acids.

This clone was picked up one time. CDR3 amino acids: CASRTGGYEQYF. The CDR3, as DNA: TGTGCCAGCAGGACAGGGGGCTACGAGCAGTACTTC. This chain uses TRBV6-5 with TRBJ2-7; 9 nucleotides line up with TRBD1. In germline, CDR1 is MNHEY, CDR2 SVGAGI. The CDR3 has 12 amino acids. Trimming at V came to 6 bases and at J to 3 bases, leaving 0 bases not matched to a gene.

The chain joins TRBV2 to TRBJ2-7; 7 nucleotides agree with TRBD1. After removal of 4 bases from V and 2 bases from J, the junction contained 5 bases not matched to a gene. Germline assignment: CDR1 SNHLY and CDR2 FYNNEI. This CDR3 spans 14 amino acids. CDR3: CASSGDSLPYEQYF. CDR3 sequence (DNA): TGTGCCAGCAGTGGGGACAGTCTCCCCTACGAGCAGTACTTC.

The gene calls are TRBV6-5 and TRBJ1-1, with 7 bases aligning to TRBD1. CDR3 size: 15 residues. V dropped 6 bases and J dropped 1; count of bases not matched to a gene: 8. Per germline, CDR1 MNHEY and CDR2 SVGAGI. The CDR3 loop is CASSRTGQANTEAFF. CDR3 nucleotides: TGTGCCAGCAGCCGGACCGGACAGGCGAACACTGAAGCTTTCTTT.

The genes are TRBV9 and TRBJ1-4; possible D gene TRBD1, 5 bases. The germline V and J ends were trimmed by 4 bases and 11 bases, with 15 bases remaining between them. Germline V gene sequence: CDR1 SGDLS, CDR2 YYNGEE. The CDR3 extends over 13 amino acids. The CDR3 bases are TGTGCCAGCAGCCCCCCCACTCCAGGGAAACTGTTTTTT. Residues: CASSPPTPGKLFF.

This rearrangement joins TRBV9 to TRBJ2-2, with 11 bases matching TRBD2. Trimming cost V 3 bases and J 7 bases; bases outside gene matches: 8. Germline V gives CDR1 SGDLS, CDR2 YYNGEE. This CDR3 has 16 amino acids. The CDR3 protein is CASSAVSGGAGGELFF. In nucleotides, the CDR3 is TGTGCCAGCAGCGCGGTTAGCGGGGGGGCCGGCGGGGAGCTGTTTTTT. The complete variable domain, with remaining parts taken from reference TRBV9 and TRBJ2-2, reads DSGVTQTPKHLITATGQRVTLRCSPRSGDLSVYWYQQSLDQGLQFLIQYYNGEERAKGNILERFSAQQFPDLHSELNLSSLELGDSALYFCASSAVSGGAGGELFFGEGSRLTVL.

The chain couples TRBV6-5 to TRBJ1-1, with D perhaps matching TRBD1 (6 bases). The CDR3 is 14 residues long. Germline CDR1 reads MNHEY; CDR2 reads SVGAGI. Trimming removed 2 bases at V and 5 bases at J, with 12 bases between. The CDR3 region has the DNA TGTGCCAGCAGTTACCCAGGGGTGGATACTGAAGCTTTCTTT. Amino acids: CASSYPGVDTEAFF.

This clone has just one count. The J gene is TRBJ2-7, the V gene TRBV2; TRBD1 matches 10 bases. V shed 3 bases, J shed 4 bases, and the junction held 9 bases outside the gene matches. The CDR3 covers 16 residues. Germline-derived CDR1 and CDR2 are SNHLY and FYNNEI. CDR3 in DNA: TGTGCCAGCAGTGAGCCGGGACAGGGGTCCCGGTACGAGCAGTACTTC. Translated, it gives CASSEPGQGSRYEQYF.

J is TRBJ2-1 and V is TRBV7-2; 8 nucleotides match TRBD2. The CDR3 runs 16 residues. Germline V gives CDR1 SGHTA, CDR2 FQGNSA. With 5 bases clipped from V and 1 base from J, the junction kept 7 bases outside the gene matches. CDR3 in DNA: TGTGCCAGCAGCCAGAGGGAGCGGGGGTCCTACAATGAGCAGTTCTTC. The encoded protein is CASSQRERGSYNEQFF.

This chain uses TRBV6-2 or TRBV6-3 with TRBJ2-2; possibly TRBD1 for D (5 bases). V was trimmed by 2 bases and J by 3 bases, leaving 16 bases between them. CDR1 MNHEY and CDR2 SVGEGT come from the germline V gene. There are 17 residues in the CDR3. DNA for the CDR3: TGTGCCAGCAGTTACCCCCCCGACAGACGTTACACCGGGGAGCTGTTTTTT. Its translation is CASSYPPDRRYTGELFF.

The V call is TRBV10-2, the J call TRBJ2-5; D gene unclear. Germline V lookup: CDR1 WSHSY, CDR2 SAAADI. Deletions cut 2 bases from V and 5 bases from J, with 6 bases between. This CDR3 comprises 12 residues. DNA for the CDR3: TGCGCCAGCAGTGAGGTCGGGGAGACCCAGTACTTC. The encoded protein is CASSEVGETQYF.

The genes are TRBV9 and TRBJ2-1; the match to TRBD2 covers 7 bases. Germline trimming cut 3 bases from V and 3 bases from J; bases unmatched to any gene: 12. This CDR3 contains 17 residues. CDR1 is SGDLS and CDR2 is YYNGEE in the germline V gene. CDR3 sequence (DNA): TGTGCCAGCAGCGGAATTCCTCGCGGGGGAAGCTACAATGAGCAGTTCTTC. Its protein product is CASSGIPRGGSYNEQFF.

Written as DNA, the CDR3 is TGTGCCAGCAGTTACTCGACAGTCACTGAAGCTTTCTTT. This gives the protein CASSYSTVTEAFF. The chain combines TRBV6-5 with TRBJ1-1, with a tentative D call TRBD1 (5 bases). Germline V CDR1 and CDR2: MNHEY, SVGAGI. This CDR3 is 13 amino acids long. V gave up 0 bases and J gave up 4 bases, with 6 bases separating them.

This sequence joins TRBV19 and TRBJ1-2; D is unclear. Trimming took off 4 bases at V and 5 bases at J, with 5 bases between the two ends. The CDR3 has 11 amino acids. Germline V gene lookup returns CDR1 LNHDA and CDR2 SQIVND (reference sequence). The chain's CDR3 is CASSTGYGYTF. For the CDR3, the DNA is TGTGCCAGTAGTACGGGTTATGGCTACACCTTC.

The chain employs TRBV18 and TRBJ2-3; tentatively, D is TRBD1 (6 bases). Trimming stripped 6 bases from V and 6 bases from J, with 19 bases between. The CDR3 is 15 residues long. CDR1 is KGHSH, CDR2 LQKENI, per germline. CDR3 loop: CASSLTGAGMDTQYF. DNA for the CDR3: TGTGCCAGCTCGCTGACAGGCGCCGGTATGGATACGCAGTATTTT.

The V gene is TRBV20-1, the J gene TRBJ2-7; 10 positions agree with TRBD1. Losses at the gene ends were 3 bases for V and 3 bases for J; bases not matched to a gene: 5. The CDR3 has 14 residues. CDR1 DFQATT and CDR2 SNEGSKA come from the germline V gene (reference sequence). The CDR3 region has the DNA TGCAGTGCTAGTAGACAGGGGGCCAACTACGAGCAGTACTTC. It encodes CSASRQGANYEQYF.

The chain uses TRBV5-4 and TRBJ2-3; weak D call: TRBD2 (5 bases). This CDR3 region has 15 residues. Germline CDR1 is SGHNT and CDR2 is YYREEE (reference sequence). V was cut by 1 base and J by 1 base, with 10 bases left in between. The chain's CDR3 is CASSLRGFGTDTQYF. DNA for the CDR3: TGTGCCAGCAGCTTGCGAGGGTTTGGCACAGATACGCAGTATTTT.